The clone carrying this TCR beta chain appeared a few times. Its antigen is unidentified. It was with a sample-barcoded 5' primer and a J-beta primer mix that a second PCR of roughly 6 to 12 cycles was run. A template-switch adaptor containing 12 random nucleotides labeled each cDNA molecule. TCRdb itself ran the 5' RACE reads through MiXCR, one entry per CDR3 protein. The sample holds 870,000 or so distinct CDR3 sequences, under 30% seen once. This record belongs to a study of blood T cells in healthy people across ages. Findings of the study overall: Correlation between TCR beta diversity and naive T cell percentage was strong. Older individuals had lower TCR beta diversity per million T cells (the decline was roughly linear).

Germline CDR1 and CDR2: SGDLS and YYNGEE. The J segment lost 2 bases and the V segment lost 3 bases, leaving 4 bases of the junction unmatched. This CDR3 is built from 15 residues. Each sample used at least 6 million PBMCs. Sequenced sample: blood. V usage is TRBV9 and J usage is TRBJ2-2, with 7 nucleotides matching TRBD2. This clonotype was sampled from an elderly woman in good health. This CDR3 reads CASSAGGLNTGELFF. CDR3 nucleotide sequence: TGTGCCAGCAGCGCCGGGGGACTAAACACCGGGGAGCTGTTTTTT.